Listed below are T cell receptor beta chains from one sample, sequenced in a study of T cells in Graves' hyperthyroidism and ophthalmopathy. TCRdb recomputed calls from the multiplex PCR reads with MiXCR, one row per CDR3 protein. The sample shows some 490,000 distinct CDR3 sequences, around a fifth of them seen only once. Sequences were obtained from blood. Receptor source: a woman in her 70s with Graves' ophthalmopathy. CDR3s include the opening cysteine and the closing phenylalanine or tryptophan. The D gene is left open where the match is weak. The size field is filled for only some rows; it gives once, few, many or a size class.

d_call,v_call,j_call,clone_size,cdr3_nt,cdr3_aa
-,TRBV19,TRBJ2-7,few,TGTGCCAGTAGTATCGTAGGGGCCTCCCACGAGCAGTACTTC,CASSIVGASHEQYF
-,TRBV9,TRBJ2-1,-,TGTGCCAGCAGCGTAGCTGGGTCTACCTACAATGAGCAGTTCTTC,CASSVAGSTYNEQFF
-,TRBV29-1,TRBJ1-2,few,TGCAGCGTTGACGCCAGGGATGGTGGCTACACCTTC,CSVDARDGGYTF
TRBD1,TRBV5-6,TRBJ1-1,few,TGTGCCAGCAGCTGGTATAGGGACAGGGGAGCTGAAGCTTTCTTT,CASSWYRDRGAEAFF
-,TRBV6-2/TRBV6-3,TRBJ2-4,-,TGTGCCAGCAGGGGAGTTATTGGGGTCCAAAACATTCAGTACTTC,CASRGVIGVQNIQYF
TRBD1,TRBV10-3,TRBJ2-2,-,TGTGCCATCAGTGAGGCGAACAGGGGGCCGGGCGGGGAGCTGTTTTTT,CAISEANRGPGGELFF
-,TRBV6-2/TRBV6-3,TRBJ2-1,-,TGTGCCAGCAGTTACGATCCGACCAAAATCCGTAATGAGCAGTTCTTC,CASSYDPTKIRNEQFF
TRBD1,TRBV12-3/TRBV12-4,TRBJ1-1,many,TGTGCCAGCAGTTTCCCGACAGGGCGCGCTTTCTTT,CASSFPTGRAFF
TRBD1,TRBV2,TRBJ1-5,many,TGTGCCAGCAGTGAAGTGACAGGGGTAAATCAGCCCCAGCATTTT,CASSEVTGVNQPQHF
TRBD2,TRBV3-1,TRBJ2-7,-,TGTGCCAGCAGCCAAGGGCTAGCGGGAATCAACGAGCAGTACTTC,CASSQGLAGINEQYF
TRBD2,TRBV6-4,TRBJ2-2,-,TGTGCCAGCAGTCGACTAGCGGGGACGAACACCGGGGAGCTGTTTTTT,CASSRLAGTNTGELFF
-,TRBV10-3,TRBJ1-2,many,TGTGCCATCAGTGGTGGGAGCGATGGCTACACCTTC,CAISGGSDGYTF
TRBD2,TRBV6-2/TRBV6-3,TRBJ2-1,many,TGTGCCAGCCAGAGACTAGCGGACTACAATGAGCAGTTCTTC,CASQRLADYNEQFF
-,TRBV11-2,TRBJ2-3,-,TGTGCCAGCAGCTCCCCAGGAGAGGATACGCAGTATTTT,CASSSPGEDTQYF
-,TRBV6-2/TRBV6-3,TRBJ1-1,-,TGTGCCAGCAGTCTCTGGCAGATGAACACTGAAGCTTTCTTT,CASSLWQMNTEAFF
TRBD2,TRBV28,TRBJ2-7,many,TGTGCCAGCAGTTTACGCGGGGGGACCTACGAGCAGTACTTC,CASSLRGGTYEQYF
TRBD1,TRBV27,TRBJ2-2,-,TGTGCCAGCAGGCCCGGGACAGGGGGTGTCGGGGAGCTGTTTTTT,CASRPGTGGVGELFF
-,TRBV6-2/TRBV6-3,TRBJ1-1,-,TGTGCCAGCAGTTCCCGATTTTTAGGGGGGACGAACACTGAAGCTTTCTTT,CASSSRFLGGTNTEAFF